This TCR beta chain was recovered during a study of vaccination effects on CD4 cells after COVID-19. The study's findings and limits: The study had few convalescent patients and no early post-infection timepoints. The vaccine-induced clones of healthy vaccinees included only 1 of 255 that cross-reacted with common cold coronaviruses.

In regard to this clone: No antigen is known for it.

Some clones are missing from TCRdb's copy, which holds only in-frame ones; the method was immunoSEQ multiplex PCR. The table lists tens of thousands of clones, around 78% of them singletons. Under the ViraFEST assay, PBMC were stimulated with viral peptide pools so that antigen-specific CD4+ T cells expanded. Sequencing was performed afterwards. CD4+ T cells were isolated after around 10 days of culture. Absence of prior SARS-CoV-2 infection characterized the vaccine recipients, who showed negative nucleocapsid antibodies. The researchers cultured approximately 2 million PBMC per well with around 9.2 IU/ml IL-2 and roughly 9.1 ug/ml peptides. Researchers swapped half the medium for IL-2 medium on both days 3 and 7. The CDR3 totals 15 residues. Looked up from germline, CDR1 is LGHDT and CDR2 is YNNKEL (reference sequence). The V end was cut by 0 bases, the J end by 4 bases, with 13 bases between.

The chain recombines TRBV3-1 (or the pseudogene TRBV3-2) with TRBJ2-7; D might be TRBD1 (6 bases). This material consisted of CD4+ T cells from PBMCs cultured with HCoV-OC43 spike peptides, taken before COVID-19 vaccination. Stated subset: HCoV-OC43 spike overlapping peptide pool stimulation. This TCR came from a human donor who received a COVID-19 vaccine. The CDR3 region is CASSQDRSGEYEQYF. DNA of the CDR3: TGTGCCAGCAGCCAAGATAGGTCAGGGGAGTACGAGCAGTACTTC.